The sequence of this T cell receptor beta chain was determined in a study of cytomegalovirus exposure and HLA in healthy donors. As for the study in general: Drawn from HLA-typed donors, some 80 million unique TCRs were held in an early data release.

At collection, donors were nominally healthy, but unrecorded immune exposures were probable. Primers for the PCR totalled 60 Vbeta and 13 Jbeta. Study processing details: An analysis performed later counted around 80 million unique TCR beta chains (approximately 12 million of them shared). Sequencing used immunoSEQ multiplex PCR; TCRdb keeps in-frame clones, though not all of them. V, J and clone size are those of that table, while D and trimming were read from the DNA. The sample lists around 150,000 clones; around 74% were seen once. CDR3 length: 14 residues. Germline lookup yields CDR1 SGDLS and CDR2 YYNGEE. V lost 0 bases and J 4 bases, leaving 9 bases between the germline ends.

This receptor was identified in a man younger than 30 in good health and CMV-seronegative. The rearrangement uses TRBV9 and TRBJ2-3; D perhaps matches TRBD2 (5 bases). Source material: PBMCs. Written as DNA, the CDR3 is TGTGCCAGCAGCGTAGGTAGCGTTTCAGATACGCAGTATTTT. Translation gives CASSVGSVSDTQYF.